Shown below are 30 T cell receptor beta chains from a single sample sequenced in a study of blood T cell repertoires in COVID-19. Using immunoSEQ multiplex PCR, the repertoire was profiled, and TCRdb retains in-frame clones only, with some absent. The repertoire holds approximately 170,000 clones, with approximately 80% as singletons. The sequencing input was PBMCs or T cells enriched from blood (not recorded which). The receptor set was obtained from a man aged 45-65 years who had recovered from COVID-19.

A few counts support this clone. The sample has other DNA sequences that encode this CDR3 too. In DNA, the CDR3 is TGTGCCAGCAGGCGGACAGGGGACACCGGGGAGCTGTTTTTT. It is translated as CASRRTGDTGELFF. The genes are TRBV6-5 and TRBJ2-2; 9 positions agree with TRBD1. This CDR3 contains 14 residues. V lost 6 bases and J lost 3; bases outside the gene matches: 2. Germline lookup yields CDR1 MNHEY and CDR2 SVGAGI.

CDR3 DNA: TGTGCCAGCAGCTTAGTTGCGGCCGGCGCACGGGAGACCCAGTACTTC. Its protein product is CASSLVAAGARETQYF. V and J are TRBV11-2 and TRBJ2-5, with D uncertain. Germline lookup yields CDR1 SGHAT and CDR2 FQNNGV. The CDR3 is made up of 16 amino acids. Trimming left V 1 base short and J 5 bases short, with 17 bases between.

The rearrangement links TRBV10-2 to TRBJ2-3; D may be TRBD2 (6 bases). Germline CDR1 is WSHSY and CDR2 is SAAADI. V lost 6 bases and J 13 bases, leaving 17 bases between the germline ends. This CDR3 region has 12 residues. CDR3: CASRFGTQEEYF. In nucleotides, the CDR3 is TGCGCCAGCAGATTCGGGACTCAAGAGGAGTATTTT.

The rearrangement links TRBV28 to TRBJ1-4; D is possibly TRBD1 (5 bases). Deletions cut 7 bases from V and 7 bases from J, with 19 bases between. The V gene's germline CDR1 is MDHEN and CDR2 SYDVKM. The CDR3 has 15 residues. CDR3 residues: CASTILLQGGEKLFF. The CDR3, as DNA: TGTGCCAGCACCATCCTTCTTCAGGGAGGTGAAAAACTGTTTTTT.

The rearrangement joins TRBV6-2 or TRBV6-3 to TRBJ2-1; weak D call: TRBD1 (5 bases). This CDR3 region has 13 residues. The germline CDR1 and CDR2 sequences are MNHEY and SVGEGT. The V and J ends lost 0 bases and 12 bases respectively, with 12 bases between them. CDR3 bases: TGTGCCAGCAGTTACTCCCTAGGGGATCGGCAGTTCTTC. Its protein is CASSYSLGDRQFF.

The rearrangement joins TRBV5-4 to TRBJ1-3; 12 positions match TRBD1. Trimming took 4 bases from V and 4 from J; bases not matched to a gene: 3. There are 15 residues in the CDR3. CDR1 and CDR2 (germline): SGHNT, YYREEE (reference sequence). The CDR3 is CASSPGTGGGNTIYF. DNA of the CDR3: TGTGCCAGCAGCCCCGGGACAGGGGGCGGAAACACCATATATTTT.

The chain employs TRBV7-2 and TRBJ2-1, with 9 bases lining up with TRBD2. V shed 1 base and J 8 bases; nucleotides not matched to a gene: 9. Germline values: CDR1 SGHTA, CDR2 FQGNSA. CDR3 length: 16 residues. The CDR3 nucleotides are TGTGCCAGCAGCTTAGTAGCGGGGGCGTTTGAGGATGAGCAGTTCTTC. Translating it yields CASSLVAGAFEDEQFF.

The genes are TRBV15 and TRBJ1-6, with 10 bases fitting TRBD1. The germline V gene has CDR1 LNHNV and CDR2 YYDKDF (reference sequence). CDR3 length: 14 residues. After removal of 6 bases from V and 8 bases from J, the junction contained 4 bases not matched to a gene. The CDR3 coding sequence is TGTGCCACCAGGACCGGGACAGGGGATTCACCCCTCCACTTT. Its protein product is CATRTGTGDSPLHF.

V and J are TRBV29-1 and TRBJ1-5; 7 bases are shared with TRBD1. CDR1 is SQVTM and CDR2 is ANQGSEA in the germline V gene. The CDR3 extends over 13 amino acids. The trim removed 6 bases at V and 4 bases at J, leaving 6 bases unmatched. The DNA of the CDR3 is TGCAGCGTCGCCGACAGGGAAAATCAGCCCCAGCATTTT. It is translated as CSVADRENQPQHF.

This chain links TRBV19 with TRBJ2-7; D is undetermined. Trimming left V 5 bases short and J 0 bases short, with 14 bases between. The CDR3 has 15 residues. Germline V gene lookup returns CDR1 LNHDA and CDR2 SQIVND (reference sequence). DNA of the CDR3: TGTGCCAGTAGTCCCCGTACACAGACCTCCTACGAGCAGTACTTC. Residues: CASSPRTQTSYEQYF.

This rearrangement joins TRBV29-1 to TRBJ2-5; possible D gene TRBD1, 6 bases. Germline values: CDR1 SQVTM, CDR2 ANQGSEA. CDR3 length equals 16 residues. V lost 3 bases, J lost 5 bases, and 22 bases lay in between. CDR3 amino acids: CSVDGVEGVPGETQYF. In DNA, the CDR3 is TGCAGCGTTGACGGGGTTGAGGGGGTACCCGGGGAGACCCAGTACTTC.

This clone was detected once. The CDR3 region has the DNA TGCGCCAGCAGCAGGGGGACAGGGGAACCATACGAGCAGTACTTC. Amino acid sequence: CASSRGTGEPYEQYF. The V call is TRBV5-1, the J call TRBJ2-7, with TRBD1 identical over 10 bases. The CDR3 has 15 amino acids. Per the germline V gene, CDR1 is SGHRS and CDR2 is YFSETQ. J was trimmed by 4 bases and V by 4 bases; bases with no gene match: 8.

The chain carries TRBV5-4 and TRBJ1-1; no definite D call. Trimming pared 4 bases from V and 3 bases from J, leaving 10 bases between. The CDR3 has 13 amino acids. Germline lookup yields CDR1 SGHNT and CDR2 YYREEE (reference sequence). In DNA form, the CDR3 reads TGTGCCAGCAGCGTGGTGGGCTACACTGAAGCTTTCTTT. The encoded protein is CASSVVGYTEAFF.

The chain links TRBV10-3 to TRBJ2-2, with 8 bases lining up with TRBD1. The junction had 4 bases not matched to a gene; V was cut back by 3 bases and J by 4 bases. This CDR3 is 15 amino acids long. The germline V gene encodes CDR1 ENHRY and CDR2 SYGVKD. The CDR3 DNA sequence: TGTGCCATCAGTGATGACAGGGGCGCCACCGGGGAGCTGTTTTTT. Protein product: CAISDDRGATGELFF.

The chain has TRBV29-1 and TRBJ2-7, with TRBD2 identical over 9 bases. The ends lost 4 bases at V and 0 bases at J; junction bases unmatched: 13. The CDR3 consists of 17 residues. The germline CDR1 and CDR2 sequences are SQVTM and ANQGSEA. In DNA, the CDR3 is TGCAGCGTTGTAGGTAGCGGGGGAGATCCTCACTCCTACGAGCAGTACTTC. This translates into CSVVGSGGDPHSYEQYF.

V usage is TRBV12-3 or TRBV12-4 and J usage is TRBJ2-3, with D perhaps TRBD1 (5 bases). The CDR3 sequence is 13 residues long. The germline V and J ends were trimmed by 7 bases and 3 bases, with 11 bases remaining between them. The CDR3 nucleotides are TGTGCCAGCAATATCAGGGTGACAGATACGCAGTATTTT. Translation gives CASNIRVTDTQYF.

Worth noting for this clone: Its ends do not fully match the called genes, so a read error is possible. The chain links TRBV19 to TRBJ1-3; weak D call: TRBD1 (5 bases). The CDR3 covers 11 residues. Germline V lookup: CDR1 LNHDA, CDR2 SQIVND (reference sequence). This CDR3 is CAGRSGNAIYF. The CDR3 DNA reads TGCGCGGGACGCTCTGGAAACGCCATATATTTT.

The chain couples TRBV4-2 to TRBJ2-5, with 7 bases fitting TRBD2. The CDR3 sequence is 17 residues long. Germline V lookup: CDR1 LGHNA, CDR2 YNFKEQ. V lost 1 base, J lost 5 bases, and 13 bases stayed unmatched. The CDR3 spells CASSQVPPGLTRETQYF. The CDR3 DNA reads as TGTGCCAGCAGCCAAGTGCCCCCGGGACTAACTCGGGAGACCCAGTACTTC.

The rearrangement uses TRBV4-1 and TRBJ2-3, with D uncertain. The CDR3 extends over 14 amino acids. Germline V CDR1 and CDR2: MGHRA, YSYEKL. The V gene lost 1 base and the J gene lost 3 bases, with 8 bases spanning the gap. The CDR3 DNA reads TGCGCCAGCAGCCAAGTGCGAGCGACAGATACGCAGTATTTT. This codes for CASSQVRATDTQYF.

V gene TRBV18 combines with J gene TRBJ1-1; the D gene is possibly TRBD1 (5 bases). The V and J ends lost 7 bases and 3 bases respectively, with 15 bases between them. Germline CDR1 KGHSH, CDR2 LQKENI. This CDR3 is built from 14 residues. The CDR3 DNA sequence: TGTGCCAGCTTACCGGGGGGAAGGGACACTGAAGCTTTCTTT. As protein: CASLPGGRDTEAFF.

This chain connects TRBV19 to TRBJ2-5, with D perhaps TRBD1 (5 bases). Germline V CDR1 and CDR2: LNHDA, SQIVND (reference sequence). V was shortened by 2 bases and J by 2 bases, with 12 bases between the two germline ends. The CDR3 consists of 15 residues. CDR3 sequence reads: CASSITGNIQETQYF. In nucleotides, the CDR3 is TGTGCCAGTAGTATAACAGGAAACATTCAAGAGACCCAGTACTTC.

The gene calls are TRBV12-3 or TRBV12-4 and TRBJ2-2; D is perhaps TRBD2 (6 bases). The CDR3 is made up of 13 amino acids. V was cut by 7 bases and J by 6 bases, with 12 bases left in between. CDR3 DNA: TGTGCCAGCAATCTCAGGGAGGCCGGGGAGCTGTTTTTT. Translated: CASNLREAGELFF.

The genes are TRBV6-2 or TRBV6-3 and TRBJ2-7; D is perhaps TRBD2 (6 bases). The V and J ends lost 7 bases and 1 base respectively, with 11 bases between them. The CDR3 extends over 13 amino acids. CDR1 and CDR2 from the germline V gene are MNHEY and SVGEGT. In DNA, the CDR3 is TGTGCCAGCACCCCCGGAGGGTCCTACGAGCAGTACTTC. This gives the protein CASTPGGSYEQYF.

The chain couples TRBV10-2 to TRBJ2-3; 8 bases are shared with TRBD2. Trimming cost V 5 bases and J 9 bases; bases outside gene matches: 13. This CDR3 has 15 residues. Germline CDR1 is WSHSY and CDR2 is SAAADI. The CDR3 region has the DNA TGCGCCAGCAGTCCCGGGACTAGGGGCCCGGGCACGCAGTATTTT. Amino acid sequence: CASSPGTRGPGTQYF.

The rearrangement joins TRBV5-8 to TRBJ1-2; D perhaps matches TRBD1 (6 bases). The CDR3 length is 15 residues. The V end lost 0 bases, the J end lost 0 bases, and 9 bases lay between the germline ends. The germline V gene encodes CDR1 SGHTS and CDR2 YDEGEE. The CDR3 loop is CASSLAKGANYGYTF. The CDR3 coding sequence is TGTGCCAGCAGCTTGGCCAAGGGGGCTAACTATGGCTACACCTTC.

The chain is built from TRBV5-1 and TRBJ2-6; 10 nucleotides match TRBD1. Germline V gene data show CDR1 as SGHRS and CDR2 as YFSETQ. V dropped 4 bases and J dropped 3; count of bases not matched to a gene: 1. This CDR3 region has 15 residues. For the CDR3, the DNA is TGCGCCAGCAGCGGGGACAGGGGTGGGGCCAACGTCCTGACTTTC. Residues: CASSGDRGGANVLTF.

The rearrangement joins TRBV15 to TRBJ1-3; D gene unclear. Germline loops: CDR1 LNHNV, CDR2 YYDKDF (reference sequence). This CDR3 has 15 amino acids. The V end lost 5 bases, the J end lost 4 bases, and 15 bases lay between the germline ends. For the CDR3, the DNA is TGTGCCACCAGCCTAACCGCCGGGTCCGGAAACACCATATATTTT. This translates into CATSLTAGSGNTIYF. The whole variable domain, filled in from reference TRBV15 and TRBJ1-3, reads DAMVIQNPRYQVTQFGKPVTLSCSQTLNHNVMYWYQQKSSQAPKLLFHYYDKDFNNEADTPDNFQSRRPNTSFCFLDIRSPGLGDTAMYLCATSLTAGSGNTIYFGEGSWLTVV.

The V call is TRBV7-9, the J call TRBJ1-2, with 9 bases aligning to TRBD1. V lost 5 bases and J lost 7; bases outside the gene matches: 8. CDR1 is SEHNR and CDR2 is FQNEAQ in the germline V gene (reference sequence). The CDR3 sequence is 14 residues long. The CDR3 nucleotides are TGTGCCAGCAGCCAATCCGGGACAGGGTTTGGCTACACCTTC. It codes for CASSQSGTGFGYTF.

J is TRBJ2-3 and V is TRBV5-1; possible D gene TRBD1, 5 bases. This CDR3 spans 13 amino acids. V was clipped by 2 bases and J by 6 bases, with 10 bases between them. CDR1 SGHRS and CDR2 YFSETQ come from the germline V gene. CDR3 sequence: CASSLQDFDTQYF. For the CDR3, the DNA is TGCGCCAGCAGCTTACAGGATTTTGATACGCAGTATTTT. The full variable domain, rest sourced from reference TRBV5-1 and TRBJ2-3, is KAGVTQTPRYLIKTRGQQVTLSCSPISGHRSVSWYQQTPGQGLQFLFEYFSETQRNKGNFPGRFSGRQFSNSRSEMNVSTLELGDSALYLCASSLQDFDTQYFGPGTRLTVL.

The V call is TRBV28, the J call TRBJ2-3; possible D gene TRBD2, 6 bases. Germline assignment: CDR1 MDHEN and CDR2 SYDVKM. Between the trimmed V and J ends, which lost 7 bases and 0 bases, there was a span of 14 bases. The CDR3 totals 15 residues. The CDR3: CASTYSGLSTDTQYF. CDR3 bases: TGTGCCAGCACCTACTCCGGACTAAGCACAGATACGCAGTATTTT.